Below are 5 T cell receptor beta chains sequenced from a single sample in a study of T cells in Graves' hyperthyroidism and ophthalmopathy. Authors of the study amplified TCR beta CDR3 regions from RNA transcripts. A first-round RT-PCR of the TCR CDR3 used the HTBI primer set. MiXCR was run by TCRdb on the multiplex PCR reads, yielding one entry per CDR3 protein. Of hundreds of thousands of distinct CDR3 sequences in the sample, approximately 18% were seen once. The sequenced sample consisted of blood. The receptors originated from a woman between 45 and 60 years old with Graves' hyperthyroidism that later progressed to Graves' ophthalmopathy.

There are a few counts of this clonotype. The chain joins TRBV20-1 to TRBJ2-1; D is ambiguous. The CDR3 consists of 13 residues. The V and J ends lost 6 bases and 2 bases respectively, with 11 bases between them. The V gene's germline CDR1 is DFQATT and CDR2 SNEGSKA (reference sequence). The CDR3 protein is CSARTSTYNEQFF. For the CDR3, the DNA is TGCAGTGCCAGGACGTCTACCTACAATGAGCAGTTCTTC.

This clonotype was counted only a few times. The chain carries TRBV7-9 and TRBJ1-5, with 7 bases that match TRBD1. This CDR3 is 17 amino acids long. Germline CDR1 and CDR2: SEHNR and FQNEAQ (reference sequence). Trimming at V came to 5 bases and at J to 4 bases, leaving 14 bases not matched to a gene. The CDR3 DNA sequence: TGTGCCAGCAGCCCTCTGGAACAGGGGAGCCGAAATCAGCCCCAGCATTTT. This sequence encodes CASSPLEQGSRNQPQHF.

This clonotype was found many times. J is TRBJ1-1 and V is TRBV7-8; no definite D call. The CDR3 is made up of 15 amino acids. Trimming cost V 5 bases and J 0 bases, with 13 bases left between them. The germline V gene has CDR1 SGHVS and CDR2 FQNEAQ. The CDR3 DNA follows: TGTGCCAGCAGCCCTCAAGCGGGCATGAACACTGAAGCTTTCTTT. Protein sequence: CASSPQAGMNTEAFF.

The CDR3 sequence is CSVEVPNEPSGNTIYF. CDR3 in DNA: TGCAGCGTTGAAGTCCCCAACGAGCCTTCTGGAAACACCATATATTTT. The chain joins TRBV29-1 to TRBJ1-3; unclear D gene. The ends were cut back, 1 base at V and 1 base at J, with 14 bases in the middle. Germline CDR1 and CDR2: SQVTM and ANQGSEA. CDR3 length: 16 amino acids. The full variable domain, rest sourced from reference TRBV29-1 and TRBJ1-3, is SAVISQKPSRDICQRGTSLTIQCQVDSQVTMMFWYRQQPGQSLTLIATANQGSEATYESGFVIDKFPISRPNLTFSTLTVSNMSPEDSSIYLCSVEVPNEPSGNTIYFGEGSWLTVV.

The gene calls are TRBV5-1 and TRBJ2-3; no definite D call. Trimming pared 4 bases from V and 4 bases from J, leaving 7 bases between. Germline CDR1 SGHRS, CDR2 YFSETQ. The CDR3 is 12 residues long. The CDR3 DNA follows: TGCGCCAGCAGCATCCTTTCAGATACGCAGTATTTT. Translating gives CASSILSDTQYF. Combining the CDR3 with reference TRBV5-1 and TRBJ2-3 gives the whole variable domain KAGVTQTPRYLIKTRGQQVTLSCSPISGHRSVSWYQQTPGQGLQFLFEYFSETQRNKGNFPGRFSGRQFSNSRSEMNVSTLELGDSALYLCASSILSDTQYFGPGTRLTVL.